The 27 T cell receptor beta chains in this list originate from one sample, sequenced in a study of blood T cell repertoires in COVID-19. The protocol was immunoSEQ multiplex PCR, while the TCRdb copy is restricted to in-frame clones and leaves out a portion. Counted here are 90,000 to 150,000 clones, about 83% occurring once; the ten biggest clones make up roughly 6%. Sequenced material: peripheral blood. The receptors shown here come from a man aged 70-80 years with acute or convalescent COVID-19.

V and J are TRBV7-3 and TRBJ2-3, with TRBD1 matching over 11 bases. The germline CDR1 and CDR2 sequences are SGHTA and FQGTGA. The CDR3 has 17 amino acids. V shed 1 base, J shed 2 bases, and the junction held 5 bases outside the gene matches. CDR3 sequence: CASSLRGTGGPTDTQYF. The CDR3 DNA sequence: TGTGCCAGCAGCTTAAGGGGGACAGGGGGGCCCACAGATACGCAGTATTTT.

This clone was observed a single time. The gene calls are TRBV27 and TRBJ2-7, with a tentative D call TRBD2 (6 bases). The V end lost 4 bases, the J end lost 6 bases, and 13 bases lay between the germline ends. Germline V lookup: CDR1 MNHEY, CDR2 SMNVEV (reference sequence). This CDR3 is 13 amino acids long. The DNA of the CDR3 is TGTGCCAGCAGTTCGGGACTCTACGGCGAGCAGTACTTC. It codes for CASSSGLYGEQYF.

CDR3 in DNA: TGTGCCAGCAGTTTACGCCGGACAGGGAATTCACCCCTCCACTTT. Its protein product is CASSLRRTGNSPLHF. The genes are TRBV27 and TRBJ1-6, with TRBD1 identical over 8 bases. After removal of 2 bases from V and 7 bases from J, the junction contained 4 bases not matched to a gene. Germline CDR1 is MNHEY and CDR2 is SMNVEV (reference sequence). This CDR3 contains 15 residues.

The chain employs TRBV5-1 and TRBJ1-6, with 7 bases matching TRBD1. The germline CDR1 and CDR2 sequences are SGHRS and YFSETQ. Trimming removed 6 bases from V and 8 bases from J; junction bases left unmatched: 8. The CDR3 is made up of 14 amino acids. In nucleotides, the CDR3 is TGCGCCAGCACCCAGGGGGACAATTATTCACCCCTCCACTTT. This translates into CASTQGDNYSPLHF. Complete variable domain (other parts from reference TRBV5-1 and TRBJ1-6): KAGVTQTPRYLIKTRGQQVTLSCSPISGHRSVSWYQQTPGQGLQFLFEYFSETQRNKGNFPGRFSGRQFSNSRSEMNVSTLELGDSALYLCASTQGDNYSPLHFGNGTRLTVT.

The chain recombines TRBV28 with TRBJ2-4, with a possible D match to TRBD2 (7 bases). CDR1 and CDR2 (germline): MDHEN, SYDVKM. Trimming pared 8 bases from V and 6 bases from J, leaving 17 bases between. This CDR3 spans 14 amino acids. The CDR3 nucleotides read TGTGCCAGCGTGGGGGAGGGGGTTCGAAACATTCAGTACTTC. Translated: CASVGEGVRNIQYF.

This clone was counted only a few times. The genes are TRBV2 and TRBJ2-1, with 12 bases that match TRBD2. V dropped 7 bases and J dropped 8; count of bases not matched to a gene: 6. Per germline, CDR1 SNHLY and CDR2 FYNNEI. This CDR3 region has 14 residues. The CDR3 is CASKLAGGLYEQFF. The CDR3 bases are TGTGCCAGCAAGCTAGCGGGGGGGCTTTATGAGCAGTTCTTC. The entire variable domain, with the rest obtained from reference TRBV2 and TRBJ2-1, is as follows: EPEVTQTPSHQVTQMGQEVILRCVPISNHLYFYWYRQILGQKVEFLVSFYNNEISEKSEIFDDQFSVERPDGSNFTLKIRSTKLEDSAMYFCASKLAGGLYEQFFGPGTRLTVL.

The rearrangement joins TRBV19 to TRBJ1-1; 9 nucleotides align to TRBD1. V shed 5 bases and J 1 base; nucleotides not matched to a gene: 5. The CDR3 contains 15 residues. Germline CDR1 LNHDA, CDR2 SQIVND (reference sequence). The CDR3 nucleotides read TGTGCCAGTAGTGGACCGGGACAGGGGAACACTGAAGCTTTCTTT. Amino acid sequence: CASSGPGQGNTEAFF.

The genes are TRBV5-6 and TRBJ1-4; D possibly corresponds to TRBD1 (5 bases). The germline V gene has CDR1 SGHDT and CDR2 YYEEEE. V shed 4 bases and J shed 8 bases, with 18 bases lying between them. The CDR3 has 15 residues. CDR3 in DNA: TGTGCCAGCAGCGGGAGCGGGGGGTTCGAAGAAAAACTGTTTTTT. Its translation is CASSGSGGFEEKLFF.

The gene calls are TRBV19 and TRBJ2-1; tentative D call: TRBD1 (6 bases). The CDR3 is 13 amino acids. Germline CDR1 reads LNHDA; CDR2 reads SQIVND (reference sequence). Between the trimmed V and J ends, which lost 2 bases and 8 bases, there was a span of 10 bases. The CDR3 bases are TGTGCCAGTAGTATATGGGCAGGGGATGAGCAGTTCTTC. Translation gives CASSIWAGDEQFF.

The chain combines TRBV5-1 with TRBJ2-3, with D possibly matching TRBD2 (6 bases). Germline-derived CDR1 and CDR2 are SGHRS and YFSETQ. V was pared by 4 bases and J by 1 base, with 16 bases between. The CDR3 is 16 amino acids. The CDR3: CASSVNPGLRTDTQYF. The CDR3 nucleotides read TGCGCCAGCAGCGTAAATCCGGGACTGCGCACAGATACGCAGTATTTT.

The chain recombines TRBV6-9 with TRBJ1-5; TRBD1 matches at 7 bases. The ends lost 2 bases at V and 5 bases at J; junction bases unmatched: 9. This CDR3 comprises 16 residues. Germline CDR1 and CDR2: MNHGY and SVAAGI. DNA of the CDR3: TGTGCCAGCAGTTATCCGACAGGGTGGAGGTATCAGCCCCAGCATTTT. Protein product: CASSYPTGWRYQPQHF.

J is TRBJ2-3 and V is TRBV5-1, with 14 bases fitting TRBD2. CDR3 size: 16 residues. V was clipped by 4 bases and J by 4 bases; unmatched bases: 5. CDR1 and CDR2 (germline): SGHRS, YFSETQ. The CDR3, as DNA: TGCGCCAGCAGCGAGGGACTAGCGGGAGCGCCAGATACGCAGTATTTT. Translating gives CASSEGLAGAPDTQYF.

V is TRBV24-1 and J is TRBJ1-1; D is perhaps TRBD1 (5 bases). In germline, CDR1 is KGHDR, CDR2 SFDVKD. Trimming removed 1 base at V and 7 bases at J, with 12 bases between. The CDR3 loop spans 14 amino acids. In DNA form, the CDR3 reads TGTGCCACCAGTGATTTCCGGGGGGAGCATGAAGCTTTCTTT. Amino acid sequence: CATSDFRGEHEAFF.

The V call is TRBV5-6, the J call TRBJ2-7; 10 bases fit TRBD1. CDR1 is SGHDT and CDR2 is YYEEEE in the germline V gene. V shed 1 base and J 3 bases; nucleotides not matched to a gene: 1. The CDR3 has 14 amino acids. The CDR3 is CASSLRDRGYEQYF. The CDR3 DNA follows: TGTGCCAGCAGCTTGAGGGACAGGGGCTACGAGCAGTACTTC.

CDR3 protein: CASSPGLAASSYNEQFF. CDR3 in DNA: TGTGCCAGCAGCCCGGGACTAGCGGCTAGCTCCTACAATGAGCAGTTCTTC. The chain couples TRBV5-4 to TRBJ2-1; 11 positions match TRBD2. CDR3 length: 17 residues. CDR1 is SGHNT and CDR2 is YYREEE in the germline V gene (reference sequence). V was pared by 4 bases and J by 0 bases, with 6 bases of the junction left unmatched.

The chain employs TRBV5-1 and TRBJ1-5, with 8 bases that match TRBD1. The CDR3 sequence is 14 residues long. V was pared by 7 bases and J by 3 bases, with 6 bases of the junction left unmatched. Germline V lookup: CDR1 SGHRS, CDR2 YFSETQ. The CDR3, as DNA: TGCGCCAGCCCGACAGGGGTGGCCAATCAGCCCCAGCATTTT. Its translation is CASPTGVANQPQHF. Full variable domain (rest looked up from reference TRBV5-1 and TRBJ1-5): KAGVTQTPRYLIKTRGQQVTLSCSPISGHRSVSWYQQTPGQGLQFLFEYFSETQRNKGNFPGRFSGRQFSNSRSEMNVSTLELGDSALYLCASPTGVANQPQHFGDGTRLSIL.

The gene calls are TRBV19 and TRBJ1-1; D perhaps matches TRBD1 (6 bases). Germline V gene lookup returns CDR1 LNHDA and CDR2 SQIVND (reference sequence). Trimming left V 0 bases short and J 10 bases short, with 21 bases between. The CDR3 covers 16 residues. CDR3 sequence (DNA): TGTGCCAGTAGTATAGACCTTCCGGCAGGGGTAGGAGGAGCTTTCTTT. This translates into CASSIDLPAGVGGAFF.

The chain couples TRBV11-2 to TRBJ1-4; D is ambiguous. The CDR3 consists of 12 residues. Germline V gene sequence: CDR1 SGHAT, CDR2 FQNNGV. V lost 4 bases, J lost 7 bases, and 7 bases lay in between. CDR3 DNA sequence: TGTGCCAGCAGCTCCTCCCGTGAAAAACTGTTTTTT. This gives the protein CASSSSREKLFF.

V is TRBV7-9 and J is TRBJ2-2; D perhaps matches TRBD1 (5 bases). Germline assignment: CDR1 SEHNR and CDR2 FQNEAQ (reference sequence). The CDR3 contains 12 residues. V lost 5 bases, J lost 11 bases, and 12 bases lay in between. The CDR3 nucleotides are TGTGCCAGCAGCCTAACAGGTTACGAGCTGTTTTTT. It is translated as CASSLTGYELFF.

V usage is TRBV7-9 and J usage is TRBJ2-5; TRBD2 agrees at 12 bases. Germline-derived CDR1 and CDR2 are SEHNR and FQNEAQ (reference sequence). CDR3 length: 16 residues. V shed 5 bases, J shed 5 bases, and the junction held 9 bases outside the gene matches. DNA of the CDR3: TGTGCCAGCAGCAGACTAGCGGGGGAAGGGCTGGAGACCCAGTACTTC. Amino acids: CASSRLAGEGLETQYF.

This chain links TRBV7-8 with TRBJ2-2, with TRBD1 matching 10 bases. CDR3 size: 15 residues. Per germline, CDR1 SGHVS and CDR2 FQNEAQ. Trimming took 3 bases from V and 8 from J; bases not matched to a gene: 6. In nucleotides, the CDR3 is TGTGCCAGCAGCTTGACAGGGGGCGCCTGGGGGGAGCTGTTTTTT. This codes for CASSLTGGAWGELFF.

V is TRBV29-1 and J is TRBJ1-1; D is ambiguous. Trimming took off 6 bases at V and 7 bases at J, with 15 bases between the two ends. The CDR3 is 12 amino acids. The germline CDR1 and CDR2 sequences are SQVTM and ANQGSEA. The CDR3 coding sequence is TGCAGCGTAGATGGGCCCGTGGGTGAAGCTTTCTTT. It codes for CSVDGPVGEAFF.

V gene TRBV2 combines with J gene TRBJ2-7, with 9 positions matching TRBD1. The length of the CDR3 is 16 residues. Trimming took 5 bases from V and 1 from J; bases not matched to a gene: 9. The germline V gene encodes CDR1 SNHLY and CDR2 FYNNEI. The DNA of the CDR3 is TGTGCCAGCAGTCCCGGGACAGGGTATTTTTCCTACGAGCAGTACTTC. Its translation is CASSPGTGYFSYEQYF.

The chain links TRBV27 to TRBJ2-7; no definite D call. Trimming removed 4 bases at V and 7 bases at J, with 11 bases between. The CDR3 spans 12 residues. Germline CDR1 and CDR2: MNHEY and SMNVEV (reference sequence). Here the CDR3 reads CASSSLNWEQYF. In DNA, the CDR3 is TGTGCCAGCAGTTCCCTTAACTGGGAGCAGTACTTC.

The genes are TRBV7-3 and TRBJ2-3; D is unresolved. This CDR3 is built from 14 residues. The V and J ends lost 5 bases and 3 bases respectively, with 12 bases between them. Germline V gene data show CDR1 as SGHTA and CDR2 as FQGTGA. For the CDR3, the DNA is TGTGCCAGCAGCCCCTCCGGCGGAACAGATACGCAGTATTTT. It is translated as CASSPSGGTDTQYF.

The chain combines TRBV21-1 with TRBJ1-4; no check of the table's D call, TRBD1, against the DNA was made. TRBV21-1 corresponds to a pseudogene. The CDR3 covers 16 residues. The CDR3 bases are TGTGCCAGCGGAATTCTAGGGGGACGTGCTAATGAAAAACTGTTTTTT. It is translated as CASGILGGRANEKLFF.

The V gene is TRBV30, the J gene TRBJ2-7; 7 bases fit TRBD1. In germline, CDR1 is GTSNPN, CDR2 SVGIG (reference sequence). The V gene end was trimmed by 7 bases and the J gene end by 5 bases; junction bases not matched to a gene: 14. The CDR3 has 14 residues. The CDR3 region is CAFTNRGTVNEQYF. The CDR3 coding sequence is TGTGCCTTCACAAACAGGGGAACTGTCAACGAGCAGTACTTC.